This TCR beta chain was sequenced for a study of T cell responses to AZD1222 COVID-19 vaccine. The V gene end was trimmed by 3 bases and the J gene end by 9 bases; junction bases not matched to a gene: 9. CDR1 is WNHNN and CDR2 is SYGVQD in the germline V gene (reference sequence). There are 14 residues in the CDR3. Measured with immunoSEQ multiplex PCR; TCRdb has only the in-frame clones, and not every one. The sample records over 100,000 clones, over 75% being singletons. This sequence joins TRBV10-1 and TRBJ2-3; 7 bases line up with TRBD2. Sequencing used peripheral blood, obtained on day 0 of AZD1222 vaccination. This clonotype originated in an adult in good health. The CDR3 nucleotides read TGCGCCAGCAGTGAAAGCGGGGAATCGGGGACGCAGTATTTT. Translation gives CASSESGESGTQYF.